The 17 T cell receptor beta chains below come from one sample, sequenced in a study of control samples from healthy donors and cancer patients. Assay used: immunoSEQ multiplex PCR; TCRdb lists only in-frame clones, some missing. The sample holds 150,000 or so clones, around 95% seen once. The sequenced sample was blood. These receptors originate from a woman aged 60-70 years in good health.

The chain links TRBV6-5 to TRBJ2-7, with TRBD2 identical over 8 bases. V lost 3 bases and J lost 5; bases outside the gene matches: 9. CDR1 and CDR2 (germline): MNHEY, SVGAGI. The CDR3 length is 15 residues. In DNA, the CDR3 is TGTGCCAGCAGTTATTTCTCGGGGGGGAGAAACGAGCAGTACTTC. Translated, it gives CASSYFSGGRNEQYF.

The CDR3 bases are TGTGCCAGCCGGTCGTGGGCTGGAAACACCATATATTTT. Translated: CASRSWAGNTIYF. The genes are TRBV5-6 and TRBJ1-3; D unclear. The germline gives CDR1 SGHDT, CDR2 YYEEEE. The CDR3 is 13 residues long. The ends were cut back, 7 bases at V and 2 bases at J, with 10 bases in the middle.

This chain uses TRBV30 with TRBJ1-2; D gene ambiguous. With 4 bases removed from V and 2 bases from J, the gap between germline ends came to 11 bases. This CDR3 region has 13 residues. In germline, CDR1 is GTSNPN, CDR2 SVGIG (reference sequence). The CDR3 loop reads CAWTAAQNYGYTF. In DNA form, the CDR3 reads TGTGCCTGGACGGCAGCCCAGAACTATGGCTACACCTTC.

J is TRBJ2-7 and V is TRBV10-3; D may be TRBD2 (6 bases). Germline V gene lookup returns CDR1 ENHRY and CDR2 SYGVKD. CDR3 size: 13 residues. Between the trimmed V and J ends, which lost 10 bases and 2 bases, there was a span of 15 bases. CDR3 sequence: CATGDWRTYEQYF. In DNA, the CDR3 is TGTGCCACCGGGGACTGGCGGACCTACGAGCAGTACTTC.

The CDR3 region has the DNA TGTGCCAGCAGCTCCCCGCCGGGACAGACTAACTATGGCTACACCTTC. Protein sequence: CASSSPPGQTNYGYTF. The V call is TRBV12-1, the J call TRBJ1-2; the table names TRBD1, a call not compared with the DNA. TRBV12-1 is an annotated pseudogene. The CDR3 length is 16 residues.

CDR3 loop: CASSQSGGGFTGELFF. The CDR3 bases are TGTGCCAGCAGCCAAAGCGGAGGGGGATTCACCGGGGAGCTGTTTTTT. V and J are TRBV3-1 (or the pseudogene TRBV3-2) and TRBJ2-2; D tentatively reads TRBD1 or TRBD2 (6 bases each). This CDR3 is 16 amino acids long. Between the trimmed V and J ends, which lost 2 bases and 4 bases, there was a span of 14 bases. Germline CDR1 is LGHDT and CDR2 is YNNKEL (reference sequence).

This clone was counted a single time. This sequence joins TRBV5-6 and TRBJ1-1, with unresolved D. Germline V gene data show CDR1 as SGHDT and CDR2 as YYEEEE. The CDR3 is 12 amino acids. V lost 2 bases, J lost 10 bases, and 12 bases lay in between. CDR3 nucleotide sequence: TGTGCCAGCAGCTTTGGCCGCAAAGTAGCTTTCTTT. Translating it yields CASSFGRKVAFF.

This sequence joins TRBV7-9 and TRBJ1-2; 8 bases align to TRBD1. Looked up from germline, CDR1 is SEHNR and CDR2 is FQNEAQ (reference sequence). The CDR3 has 15 residues. The V and J ends lost 5 bases and 6 bases, in that order; junction bases with no gene match: 11. The CDR3 bases are TGTGCCAGCAGCCGCTCCGACAGGGGAATAGATGGCTACACCTTC. Translation gives CASSRSDRGIDGYTF.

Here the CDR3 DNA reads TGTGCCAGCAGCTTAGGGGGATTTGGGACTGAAGCTTTCTTT. Translation: CASSLGGFGTEAFF. This rearrangement joins TRBV7-2 to TRBJ1-1; D gene uncertain. The V gene lost 1 base and the J gene lost 5 bases, with 11 bases spanning the gap. CDR1 is SGHTA, CDR2 FQGNSA, per germline. The CDR3 extends over 14 amino acids.

The rearrangement links TRBV7-8 to TRBJ1-6; D is undetermined. The CDR3 is 12 residues long. CDR1 and CDR2 (germline): SGHVS, FQNEAQ. The ends were cut back, 0 bases at V and 6 bases at J, with 0 bases in the middle. CDR3 residues: CASSLANSPLHF. In DNA, the CDR3 is TGTGCCAGCAGCTTAGCTAATTCACCCCTCCACTTT.

The CDR3: CASSLTGTVYGYTF. The CDR3 bases are TGTGCCAGTAGTCTGACCGGGACAGTCTATGGCTACACCTTC. This chain uses TRBV19 with TRBJ1-2; TRBD1 aligns across 7 bases. J lost 4 bases, V lost 5 bases, and 7 bases had no gene match. The CDR3 contains 14 residues. Germline lookup yields CDR1 LNHDA and CDR2 SQIVND (reference sequence).

The V gene is TRBV4-3, the J gene TRBJ1-2; D unresolved. The CDR3 length is 14 residues. The V end was cut by 0 bases, the J end by 2 bases, with 7 bases between. The V gene's germline CDR1 is LGHNA and CDR2 YSLEER. The CDR3 DNA reads TGCGCCAGCAGCCAAGATCCGGAGAACTATGGCTACACCTTC. Translating gives CASSQDPENYGYTF.

The chain carries TRBV11-1 and TRBJ2-1; D is possibly TRBD2 (6 bases). Per germline, CDR1 SGHAT and CDR2 FQDESV (reference sequence). CDR3 length: 15 amino acids. V lost 6 bases and J lost 0, with 12 bases in between. The CDR3 sequence: CASSSTGDSYNEQFF. The CDR3 DNA is TGTGCCAGCAGTAGCACGGGGGACTCCTACAATGAGCAGTTCTTC.

This rearrangement joins TRBV30 to TRBJ1-5; 7 bases are shared with TRBD1. The CDR3 is 13 amino acids. The germline V gene has CDR1 GTSNPN and CDR2 SVGIG (reference sequence). V was clipped by 5 bases and J by 7 bases; unmatched bases: 8. CDR3 in amino acids: CAWGRQGGQPQHF. The CDR3 DNA is TGTGCCTGGGGGCGACAGGGAGGGCAGCCCCAGCATTTT.

The gene calls are TRBV27 and TRBJ2-1; TRBD2 matches at 13 bases. Germline CDR1 MNHEY, CDR2 SMNVEV (reference sequence). With 5 bases clipped from V and 1 base from J, the junction kept 5 bases outside the gene matches. The CDR3 is made up of 17 amino acids. The CDR3 DNA reads TGTGCCAGCAGTGGGACTAGCGGGGTAAGGTCCTACAATGAGCAGTTCTTC. It encodes CASSGTSGVRSYNEQFF.

The chain links TRBV7-9 to TRBJ1-2; no clear D gene. V lost 1 base, J lost 7 bases, and 13 bases lay in between. The CDR3 has 14 amino acids. Germline CDR1 SEHNR, CDR2 FQNEAQ (reference sequence). The CDR3 here is CASSLELGEVGYTF. The CDR3 DNA sequence: TGTGCCAGCAGCTTAGAGCTGGGTGAGGTTGGCTACACCTTC.

This clone was seen repeatedly, ten times or more. This chain joins TRBV25-1 and TRBJ2-1; no clear D gene. V dropped 2 bases and J dropped 7 bases, with 6 bases sitting between them. The CDR3 runs to 12 residues. Germline V gives CDR1 MGHDK, CDR2 SYGVNS. The CDR3 nucleotides are TGTGCCAGCAGTGAAGGGCGAAATGAGCAGTTCTTC. Translating it yields CASSEGRNEQFF.